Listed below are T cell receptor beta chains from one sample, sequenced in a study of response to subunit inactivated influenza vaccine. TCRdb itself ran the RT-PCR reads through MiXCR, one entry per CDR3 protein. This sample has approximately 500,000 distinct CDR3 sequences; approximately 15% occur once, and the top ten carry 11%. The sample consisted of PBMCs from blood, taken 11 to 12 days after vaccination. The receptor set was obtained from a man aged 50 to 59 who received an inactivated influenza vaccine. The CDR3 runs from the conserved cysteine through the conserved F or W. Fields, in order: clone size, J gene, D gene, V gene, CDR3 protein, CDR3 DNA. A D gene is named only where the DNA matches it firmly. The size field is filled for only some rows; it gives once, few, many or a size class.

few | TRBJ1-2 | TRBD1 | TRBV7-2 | CASSLARQGYGYTF | TGTGCCAGCAGCTTAGCGCGACAGGGGTATGGCTACACCTTC
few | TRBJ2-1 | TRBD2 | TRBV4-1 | CASSQRGGLADNEQFF | TGCGCCAGCAGCCAACGCGGAGGACTAGCGGACAATGAGCAGTTCTTC
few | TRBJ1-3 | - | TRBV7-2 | CASSYARSSGNTIYF | TGTGCCAGCAGCTACGCACGGAGCTCTGGAAACACCATATATTTT
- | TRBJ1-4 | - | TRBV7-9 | CASRSLEWDEKLFF | TGTGCCAGCAGGAGCCTGGAGTGGGATGAAAAACTGTTTTTT
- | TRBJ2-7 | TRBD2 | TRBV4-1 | CASSQLTRTSGGSRKEQYF | TGCGCCAGCAGCCAACTCACCCGGACTAGCGGGGGCAGCCGAAAGGAGCAGTACTTC
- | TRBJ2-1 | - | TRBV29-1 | CSVEGVVHLYTSYNEQFF | TGCAGCGTTGAAGGTGTAGTTCACCTCTATACCTCCTACAATGAGCAGTTCTTC
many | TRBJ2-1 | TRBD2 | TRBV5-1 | CASSLGLAGGNEQFF | TGCGCCAGCAGCTTGGGACTAGCGGGAGGGAATGAGCAGTTCTTC
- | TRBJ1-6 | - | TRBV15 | CATSPNLGEDSPLHF | TGTGCCACCAGCCCCAATCTTGGGGAGGATTCACCCCTCCACTTT
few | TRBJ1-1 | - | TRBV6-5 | CASSYSSQEFEAFF | TGTGCCAGCAGTTACTCGTCCCAAGAATTTGAAGCTTTCTTT
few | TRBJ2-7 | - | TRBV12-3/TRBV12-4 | CASLRTASYEQYF | TGTGCCAGCCTTAGAACAGCTTCCTACGAGCAGTACTTC
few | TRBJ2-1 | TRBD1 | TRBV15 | CATSRGTGHGNEQFF | TGTGCCACCAGCAGAGGGACAGGGCATGGGAATGAGCAGTTCTTC
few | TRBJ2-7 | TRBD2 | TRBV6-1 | CASSEGSTSGSSYEQYF | TGTGCCAGCAGTGAAGGAAGCACTAGCGGGAGCTCCTACGAGCAGTACTTC
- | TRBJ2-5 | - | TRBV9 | CASSVDPRGETQYF | TGTGCCAGCAGCGTAGACCCAAGGGGGGAGACCCAGTACTTC
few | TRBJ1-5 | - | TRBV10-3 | CATQPRQDNQPQHF | TGTGCCACCCAACCAAGACAGGACAATCAGCCCCAGCATTTT
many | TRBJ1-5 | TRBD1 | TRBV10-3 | CAISEGQGNQPQHF | TGTGCCATCAGTGAGGGACAGGGAAATCAGCCCCAGCATTTT
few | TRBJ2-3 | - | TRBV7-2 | CASNWVGGGSTGDTQYF | TGTGCCAGCAATTGGGTTGGTGGGGGGTCCACGGGGGATACGCAGTATTTT
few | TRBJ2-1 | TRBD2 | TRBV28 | CATESGSSYNEQFF | TGTGCCACCGAGAGCGGGAGCTCCTACAATGAGCAGTTCTTC
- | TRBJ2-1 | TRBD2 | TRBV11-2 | CASSLKSGRPYNEQFF | TGTGCCAGCAGCTTGAAGAGCGGGAGGCCATACAATGAGCAGTTCTTC
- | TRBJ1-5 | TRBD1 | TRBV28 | CASSLIRGTAIQPQHF | TGTGCCAGCAGTTTAATCCGAGGGACAGCGATTCAACCCCAGCATTTT
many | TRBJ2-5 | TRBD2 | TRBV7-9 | CASTLAGVKETQYF | TGTGCCAGCACTCTAGCGGGGGTGAAAGAGACCCAGTACTTC
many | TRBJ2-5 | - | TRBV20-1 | CSARDGARETQYF | TGCAGTGCTAGAGACGGAGCAAGGGAGACCCAGTACTTC
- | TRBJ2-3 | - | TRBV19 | CASSWRASGTDTQYF | TGTGCCAGTAGCTGGAGGGCTAGCGGCACAGATACGCAGTATTTT
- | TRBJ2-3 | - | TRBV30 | CAWVEGLSTDTQYF | TGTGCCTGGGTCGAGGGCTTGAGCACAGATACGCAGTATTTT
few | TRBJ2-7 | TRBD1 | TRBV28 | CASSSRQGPVLSEQYF | TGTGCCAGCAGTTCCCGACAGGGACCCGTTCTGAGCGAGCAGTACTTC
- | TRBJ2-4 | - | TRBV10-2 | CASKGPLRDIQYF | TGCGCCAGCAAAGGCCCATTACGGGACATTCAGTACTTC
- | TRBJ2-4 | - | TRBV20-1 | CSASSRRAGNIQYF | TGCAGTGCTTCTAGCAGGAGGGCCGGAAACATTCAGTACTTC
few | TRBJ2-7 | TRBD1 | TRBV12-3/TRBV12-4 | CASSSARQGYEQYF | TGTGCCAGCAGTTCAGCGAGACAGGGCTACGAGCAGTACTTC
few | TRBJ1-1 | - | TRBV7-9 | CASSSSSSTEAFF | TGTGCCAGCAGCTCCTCAAGCAGCACTGAAGCTTTCTTT
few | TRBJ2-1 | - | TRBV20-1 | CSVWSSGNEQFF | TGCAGTGTTTGGAGCTCAGGCAATGAGCAGTTCTTC
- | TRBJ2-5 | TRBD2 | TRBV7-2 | CASSHSGGAGETQYF | TGTGCCAGCAGCCATAGCGGGGGGGCGGGGGAGACCCAGTACTTC
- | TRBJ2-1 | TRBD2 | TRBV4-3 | CASSQDGSGSNEQFF | TGCGCCAGCAGCCAAGACGGGAGCGGGAGTAATGAGCAGTTCTTC
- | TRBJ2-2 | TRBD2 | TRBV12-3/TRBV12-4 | CASSPLAGSTGELFF | TGTGCCAGCAGTCCTCTAGCGGGAAGCACCGGGGAGCTGTTTTTT
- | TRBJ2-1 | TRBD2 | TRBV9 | CASSPGTSGNEQFF | TGTGCCAGCAGCCCCGGGACTAGCGGCAATGAGCAGTTCTTC
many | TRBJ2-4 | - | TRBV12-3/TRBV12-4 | CASSLDSLAKNIQYF | TGTGCCAGCAGTTTAGACAGTTTGGCCAAAAACATTCAGTACTTC
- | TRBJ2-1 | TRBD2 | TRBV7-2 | CASSLAMSGVGTSVVNEQFF | TGTGCCAGCAGCTTAGCGATGTCGGGGGTTGGGACTAGCGTGGTCAATGAGCAGTTCTTC
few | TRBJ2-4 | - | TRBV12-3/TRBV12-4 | CASSFPGRNIQYF | TGTGCCAGCAGTTTTCCAGGGAGGAACATTCAGTACTTC
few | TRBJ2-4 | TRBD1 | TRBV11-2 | CASSSRNRDRGDIQYF | TGTGCCAGCAGCTCTAGGAACCGGGACAGGGGGGACATTCAGTACTTC
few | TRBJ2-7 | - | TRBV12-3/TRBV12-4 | CASTTTRGNRSYEQYF | TGTGCCAGCACGACGACCCGGGGAAACCGCTCCTACGAGCAGTACTTC
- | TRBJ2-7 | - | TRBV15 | CATSRTNNRDHAYEQYF | TGTGCCACCAGCAGAACCAACAATCGGGACCACGCCTACGAGCAGTACTTC
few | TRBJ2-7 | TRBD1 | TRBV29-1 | CSARQGDALSYEQYF | TGCAGCGCCCGACAGGGGGACGCCTTATCCTACGAGCAGTACTTC
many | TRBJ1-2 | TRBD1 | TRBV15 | CATSNPTGAGYTF | TGTGCCACCAGCAACCCGACAGGGGCCGGCTACACCTTC
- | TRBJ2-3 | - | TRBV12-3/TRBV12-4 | CASSPHQTTVGPDTQYF | TGTGCCAGCAGTCCCCATCAGACGACGGTTGGCCCAGATACGCAGTATTTT
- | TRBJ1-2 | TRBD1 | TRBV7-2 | CASRPPTGYGYTF | TGTGCCAGCAGACCCCCGACAGGGTATGGCTACACCTTC
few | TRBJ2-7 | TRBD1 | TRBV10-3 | CAISDWTGGSYEQYF | TGTGCCATCAGTGATTGGACAGGGGGTTCCTACGAGCAGTACTTC
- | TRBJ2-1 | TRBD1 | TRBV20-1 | CSARDPRDSPTGNEQFF | TGCAGTGCTAGAGATCCTCGGGACAGCCCCACGGGCAATGAGCAGTTCTTC
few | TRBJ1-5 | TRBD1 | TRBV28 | CASSSTPDRVGNQPQHF | TGTGCCAGCAGTTCTACTCCGGACAGGGTCGGAAATCAGCCCCAGCATTTT
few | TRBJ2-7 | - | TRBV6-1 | CASRRDPQTYEQYF | TGTGCCAGCAGACGCGACCCACAGACGTACGAGCAGTACTTC
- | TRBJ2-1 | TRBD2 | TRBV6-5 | CASSYVLAEFNEQFF | TGTGCCAGCAGTTACGTCCTAGCGGAATTCAATGAGCAGTTCTTC
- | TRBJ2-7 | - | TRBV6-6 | CASSFGELEQYF | TGTGCCAGCAGTTTTGGGGAACTCGAGCAGTACTTC
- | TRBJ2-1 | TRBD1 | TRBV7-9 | CASSQTGSNEQFF | TGTGCCAGCAGCCAGACAGGGTCCAATGAGCAGTTCTTC